The entry below gives a single T cell receptor beta chain sequence along with its context. What it recognizes is unknown. The germline CDR1 and CDR2 sequences are SGHTA and FQGNSA. The CDR3 is made up of 14 amino acids. V was clipped by 4 bases and J by 4 bases; unmatched bases: 4. A universal primer site arose from template switching, and cDNA bore unique molecular identifiers. One entry per CDR3 protein results from TCRdb running MiXCR on the 5' RACE reads. The sample holds approximately 300,000 distinct CDR3 sequences, roughly 10% seen once. The entry originates in a study of identical twins. Study-level points and caveats: Out-of-frame TCR alpha sharing observed in monozygotic twins exceeded model estimates. Sequences that were out-of-frame, alpha and twin-shared displayed an excess of low generation probability. Insertions ran lower in abundant cord blood beta clonotypes, though not in memory repertoires.

These data were likewise used in another study, on yellow fever vaccine responses in identical twins.

This clonotype was obtained from a woman aged 18-29 years in good health. This chain connects TRBV7-2 to TRBJ2-3, with 8 bases lining up with TRBD1. Specimen: CD8+ T cells sorted from blood. CDR3: CASSSQGAADTQYF. DNA for the CDR3: TGTGCCAGCAGCTCCCAGGGGGCCGCAGATACGCAGTATTTT.